This TCR beta chain originates from a study of graft-versus-host responses after intestinal transplantation. Study-level background: Grafts that recipients had were multivisceral, liver-intestinal, or isolated intestinal transplants.

Regarding the study as a whole: The presence of high graft-versus-host to host-versus-graft clonal ratios in allografts characterized patients with graft-donor T cell macrochimerism. Some GvH clones appeared in ileal mucosa or blood before recipient bone marrow.

The data were produced by immunoSEQ multiplex PCR, yet TCRdb's version contains in-frame clones alone and is incomplete. The repertoire holds roughly 64,000 clones, with around nine tenths as singletons. Germline V gene sequence: CDR1 SGHNT, CDR2 YYREEE (reference sequence). V shed 4 bases, J shed 8 bases, and the junction held 3 bases outside the gene matches. This CDR3 spans 13 amino acids. Details on this clone: The target antigen is unknown.

Sequenced material: unstimulated CD8+ T cells sorted from spleen or lymph node cells, taken before transplant. The receptor was isolated from a human donor who was the organ donor for an intestinal transplant. The V call is TRBV5-4, the J call TRBJ2-1; 10 positions agree with TRBD2. CDR3 in amino acids: CASSPGTSDEQFF. CDR3 coding DNA: TGTGCCAGCAGCCCCGGGACTAGCGATGAGCAGTTCTTC.